Each of the 20 T cell receptor beta chains below was sequenced from the same sample in a study of T-cell memory formation after mild COVID-19. Via MiXCR, TCRdb re-called the 5' RACE reads, giving one row per CDR3 protein. In the table there are hundreds of thousands of distinct CDR3 sequences, about a sixth of which are singletons. The sequencing sample was made of PBMCs or a T cell subset sorted from them (not recorded which). Receptor source: an adult woman who had mild COVID-19 (a few samples of this study predate the infection). Cell type and time point are not known.

This clonotype was found a few times. This chain connects TRBV12-3 or TRBV12-4 to TRBJ1-2; a possible D gene is TRBD1 (5 bases). The CDR3 consists of 14 residues. Trimming took off 9 bases at V and 7 bases at J, with 21 bases between the two ends. In nucleotides, the CDR3 is TGTGCCAGTCACCTTACCGGGGACTTGAGTGGCTACACCTTC. It codes for CASHLTGDLSGYTF.

The gene calls are TRBV10-3 and TRBJ2-7, with TRBD2 as a possible D gene (6 bases). CDR3 size: 16 residues. V was clipped by 0 bases and J by 0 bases, with 12 bases between them. Per germline, CDR1 ENHRY and CDR2 SYGVKD. In DNA, the CDR3 is TGTGCCATCAGTGAGTCGATGGCCGGGAGCTCCTACGAGCAGTACTTC. Translating it yields CAISESMAGSSYEQYF.

V is TRBV5-1 and J is TRBJ1-1; D might be TRBD1 (6 bases). Germline CDR1 SGHRS, CDR2 YFSETQ. V shed 0 bases and J shed 2 bases, with 14 bases lying between them. CDR3 length: 16 amino acids. The CDR3, as DNA: TGCGCCAGCAGCTTGGATATGGCAGGGGCAAACACTGAAGCTTTCTTT. Translating it yields CASSLDMAGANTEAFF. Using reference TRBV5-1 and TRBJ1-1 for the parts outside the CDR3, the full variable domain is KAGVTQTPRYLIKTRGQQVTLSCSPISGHRSVSWYQQTPGQGLQFLFEYFSETQRNKGNFPGRFSGRQFSNSRSEMNVSTLELGDSALYLCASSLDMAGANTEAFFGQGTRLTVV.

At least ten counts were recorded for this clonotype. This rearrangement joins TRBV4-3 to TRBJ2-4; unclear D gene. CDR3 size: 15 residues. Germline assignment: CDR1 LGHNA and CDR2 YSLEER. V lost 0 bases and J lost 0, with 6 bases in between. The CDR3 region is CASSQDGLAKNIQYF. CDR3 sequence (DNA): TGCGCCAGCAGCCAAGACGGGCTAGCCAAAAACATTCAGTACTTC.

The genes are TRBV4-1 and TRBJ1-1, with a weak D call TRBD1 (5 bases). V gave up 7 bases and J gave up 5 bases, with 17 bases separating them. Germline V gene sequence: CDR1 MGHRA, CDR2 YSYEKL. CDR3 length: 14 residues. The CDR3 DNA reads TGCGCCAGCATCCTAAGGCAGGGTCCGACTGAAGCTTTCTTT. As protein: CASILRQGPTEAFF.

This clonotype was picked up a small number of times. The chain is built from TRBV12-3 or TRBV12-4 and TRBJ1-4, with D perhaps TRBD1 (6 bases). CDR3 length equals 15 residues. Between the trimmed V and J ends, which lost 3 bases and 0 bases, there was a span of 8 bases. The CDR3 region is CASSFKGATNEKLFF. The DNA of the CDR3 is TGTGCCAGCAGTTTTAAGGGGGCAACTAATGAAAAACTGTTTTTT.

The rearrangement joins TRBV29-1 to TRBJ2-7; D uncertain. V was trimmed by 1 base and J by 3 bases, leaving 10 bases between them. Germline V gives CDR1 SQVTM, CDR2 ANQGSEA. This CDR3 has 13 amino acids. The CDR3 nucleotides read TGCAGCGTTGAAGTGGCTGGCAGCTACGAGCAGTACTTC. Its protein product is CSVEVAGSYEQYF.

The chain combines TRBV5-1 with TRBJ1-1; D is unresolved. Germline V gene data show CDR1 as SGHRS and CDR2 as YFSETQ. This CDR3 comprises 15 residues. Trimming left V 0 bases short and J 7 bases short, with 16 bases between. The CDR3 sequence is CASSLGTRTRFEAFF. The CDR3 nucleotides read TGCGCCAGCAGCTTGGGGACGCGCACGCGGTTTGAAGCTTTCTTT.

The chain uses TRBV3-1 and TRBJ2-7; the D is unclear. Germline V gives CDR1 LGHDT, CDR2 YNNKEL (reference sequence). This CDR3 spans 13 amino acids. Trimming pared 1 base from V and 2 bases from J, leaving 6 bases between. The CDR3 sequence: CASSQAYTYEQYF. DNA of the CDR3: TGTGCCAGCAGCCAAGCATATACCTACGAGCAGTACTTC.

This clonotype was found a few times. V and J are TRBV7-2 and TRBJ2-1, with TRBD2 matching 12 bases. Germline CDR1 SGHTA, CDR2 FQGNSA. CDR3 length: 14 amino acids. V lost 4 bases and J lost 9; bases outside the gene matches: 4. CDR3 bases: TGTGCCAGCAGCTCCTCACTAGCGGGAGGTGAGCAGTTCTTC. The encoded protein is CASSSSLAGGEQFF.

This chain joins TRBV9 and TRBJ1-2; the D is unclear. This CDR3 spans 17 amino acids. Germline V gives CDR1 SGDLS, CDR2 YYNGEE. V was pared by 0 bases and J by 4 bases, with 19 bases between. CDR3 sequence reads: CASSVDGASADLYGYTF. The CDR3 nucleotides are TGTGCCAGCAGCGTAGATGGAGCCTCGGCGGACCTCTATGGCTACACCTTC.

The rearrangement uses TRBV29-1 and TRBJ1-2, with a tentative D call TRBD1 (6 bases). Germline CDR1 is SQVTM and CDR2 is ANQGSEA. V gave up 1 base and J gave up 3 bases, with 12 bases separating them. The CDR3 runs 14 residues. CDR3 sequence: CSVEGPAGDYGYTF. In DNA form, the CDR3 reads TGCAGCGTTGAAGGCCCCGCAGGGGACTATGGCTACACCTTC. Full variable domain (missing parts from reference TRBV29-1 and TRBJ1-2): SAVISQKPSRDICQRGTSLTIQCQVDSQVTMMFWYRQQPGQSLTLIATANQGSEATYESGFVIDKFPISRPNLTFSTLTVSNMSPEDSSIYLCSVEGPAGDYGYTFGSGTRLTVV.

The V call is TRBV5-1, the J call TRBJ1-2; 7 bases are shared with TRBD1. The V segment lost 3 bases and the J segment 4 bases; nucleotides outside the gene matches: 9. Germline CDR1 and CDR2: SGHRS and YFSETQ. This CDR3 is built from 15 residues. The CDR3 spells CASSSGLTGFYGYTF. The DNA for the CDR3 is TGCGCCAGCAGCTCCGGACTGACAGGGTTCTATGGCTACACCTTC.

The chain joins TRBV20-1 to TRBJ2-1; TRBD2 aligns across 13 bases. Trimming at V came to 5 bases and at J to 6 bases, leaving 4 bases not matched to a gene. There are 14 residues in the CDR3. CDR1 DFQATT and CDR2 SNEGSKA come from the germline V gene (reference sequence). Here the CDR3 reads CSAFTSGRGNEQFF. The CDR3 DNA sequence: TGCAGTGCTTTTACTAGCGGGAGGGGCAATGAGCAGTTCTTC.

This clonotype has just a few counts. This chain joins TRBV30 and TRBJ1-2, with D uncertain. V was clipped by 2 bases and J by 4 bases, with 11 bases between them. Germline V gene data show CDR1 as GTSNPN and CDR2 as SVGIG (reference sequence). The CDR3 is made up of 13 amino acids. The CDR3 here is CAWSLTESYGYTF. CDR3 sequence (DNA): TGTGCCTGGAGTCTTACAGAGTCCTATGGCTACACCTTC.

V gene TRBV19 combines with J gene TRBJ2-1; D not certain. V was shortened by 1 base and J by 12 bases, with 13 bases between the two germline ends. Germline lookup yields CDR1 LNHDA and CDR2 SQIVND (reference sequence). The CDR3 has 13 residues. The CDR3 sequence is CASSIVIWTGQFF. Written as DNA, the CDR3 is TGTGCCAGTAGTATAGTGATTTGGACGGGGCAGTTCTTC.

This clonotype was seen a handful of times. This chain connects TRBV15 to TRBJ1-2, with unresolved D. Trimming stripped 3 bases from V and 4 bases from J, with 9 bases between. Germline lookup yields CDR1 LNHNV and CDR2 YYDKDF (reference sequence). The CDR3 totals 13 residues. The CDR3 spells CATSRAGGYGYTF. CDR3 sequence (DNA): TGTGCCACCAGCAGGGCGGGAGGCTATGGCTACACCTTC.

This chain joins TRBV21-1 and TRBJ2-7. TRBV21-1 is a listed pseudogene. This CDR3 spans 17 amino acids. CDR3 in DNA: TGTGCCAGCAGCAAAGCTGAGGTCTTAAGTTCTTTCGGCGAGCAGTACTTC. Residues: CASSKAEVLSSFGEQYF.

The V gene is TRBV12-3 or TRBV12-4, the J gene TRBJ2-7; 12 nucleotides align to TRBD2. Germline trimming cut 5 bases from V and 6 bases from J; bases unmatched to any gene: 8. The CDR3 has 15 amino acids. The CDR3 is CASSALAGGPPEQYF. The CDR3 DNA reads TGTGCCAGCAGTGCCCTAGCGGGGGGGCCGCCCGAGCAGTACTTC.

This clonotype was seen a few times. The chain has TRBV11-3 and TRBJ2-1; D possibly matches TRBD1 or TRBD2 (5 bases each). CDR1 is SGHNT, CDR2 YENEEA, per germline. The CDR3 is made up of 13 amino acids. Trimming pared 4 bases from V and 9 bases from J, leaving 13 bases between. CDR3 bases: TGTGCCAGCAGCTCCGGGGCCCTTGTTGAGCAGTTCTTC. Protein product: CASSSGALVEQFF. The whole variable domain, filled in from reference TRBV11-3 and TRBJ2-1, reads EAGVVQSPRYKIIEKKQPVAFWCNPISGHNTLYWYLQNLGQGPELLIRYENEEAVDDSQLPKDRFSAERLKGVDSTLKIQPAELGDSAVYLCASSSGALVEQFFGPGTRLTVL.